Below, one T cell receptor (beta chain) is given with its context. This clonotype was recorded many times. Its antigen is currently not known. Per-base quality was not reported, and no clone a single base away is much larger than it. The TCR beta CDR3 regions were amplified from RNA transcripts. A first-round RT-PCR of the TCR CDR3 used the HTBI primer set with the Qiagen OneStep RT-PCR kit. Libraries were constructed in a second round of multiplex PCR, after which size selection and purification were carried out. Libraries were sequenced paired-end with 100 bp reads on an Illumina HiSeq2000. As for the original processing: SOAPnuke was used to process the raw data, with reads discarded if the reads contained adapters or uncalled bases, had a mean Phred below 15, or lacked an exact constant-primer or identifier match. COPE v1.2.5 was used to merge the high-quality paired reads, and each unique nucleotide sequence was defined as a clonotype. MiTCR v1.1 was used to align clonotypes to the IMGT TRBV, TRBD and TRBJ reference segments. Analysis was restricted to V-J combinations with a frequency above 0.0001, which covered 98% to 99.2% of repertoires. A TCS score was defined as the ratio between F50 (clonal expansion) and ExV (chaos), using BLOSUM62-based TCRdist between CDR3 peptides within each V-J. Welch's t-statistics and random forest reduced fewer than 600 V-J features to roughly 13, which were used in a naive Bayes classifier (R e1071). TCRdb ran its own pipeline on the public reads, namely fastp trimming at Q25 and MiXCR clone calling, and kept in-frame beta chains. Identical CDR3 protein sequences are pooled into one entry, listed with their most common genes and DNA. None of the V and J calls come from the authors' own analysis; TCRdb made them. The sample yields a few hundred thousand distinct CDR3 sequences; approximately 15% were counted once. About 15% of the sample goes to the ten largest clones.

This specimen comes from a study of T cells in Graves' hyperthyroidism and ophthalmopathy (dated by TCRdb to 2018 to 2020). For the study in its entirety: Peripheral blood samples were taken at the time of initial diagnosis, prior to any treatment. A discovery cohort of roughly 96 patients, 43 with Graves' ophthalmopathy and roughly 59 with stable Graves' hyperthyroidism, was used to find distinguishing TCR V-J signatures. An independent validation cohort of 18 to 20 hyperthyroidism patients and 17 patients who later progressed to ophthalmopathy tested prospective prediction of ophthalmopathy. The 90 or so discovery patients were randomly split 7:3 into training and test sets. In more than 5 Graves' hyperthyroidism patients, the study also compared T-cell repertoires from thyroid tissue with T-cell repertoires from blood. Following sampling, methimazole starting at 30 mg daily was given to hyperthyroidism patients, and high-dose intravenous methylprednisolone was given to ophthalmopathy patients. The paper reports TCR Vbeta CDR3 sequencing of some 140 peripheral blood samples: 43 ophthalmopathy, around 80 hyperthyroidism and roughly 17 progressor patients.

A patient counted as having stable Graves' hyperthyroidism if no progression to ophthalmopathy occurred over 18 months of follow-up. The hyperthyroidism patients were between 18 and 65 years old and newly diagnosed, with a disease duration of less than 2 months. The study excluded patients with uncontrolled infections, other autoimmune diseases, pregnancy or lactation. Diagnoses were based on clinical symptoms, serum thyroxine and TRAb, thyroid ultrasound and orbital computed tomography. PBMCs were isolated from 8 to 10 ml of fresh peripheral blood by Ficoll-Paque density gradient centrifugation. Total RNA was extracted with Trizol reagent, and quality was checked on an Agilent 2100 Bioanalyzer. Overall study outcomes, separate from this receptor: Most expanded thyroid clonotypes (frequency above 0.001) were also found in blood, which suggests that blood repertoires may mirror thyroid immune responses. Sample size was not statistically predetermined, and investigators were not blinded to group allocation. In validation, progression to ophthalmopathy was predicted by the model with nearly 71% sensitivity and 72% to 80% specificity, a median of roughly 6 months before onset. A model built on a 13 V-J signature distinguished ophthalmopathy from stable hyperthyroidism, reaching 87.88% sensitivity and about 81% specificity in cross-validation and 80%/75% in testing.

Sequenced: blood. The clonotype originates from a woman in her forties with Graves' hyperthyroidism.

The CDR3 region: CASSWTSGTDEQFF. The DNA reads TGTGCCAGCAGCTGGACTAGCGGGACTGATGAGCAGTTCTTC. This sequence uses TRBV11-2 and TRBJ2-1; the central 12 bases match TRBD2. Unmatched junction bases come to 3, with V trimmed by 4 bases and J by 8 bases. The germline V gene sets CDR1 to SGHAT and CDR2 to FQNNGV. CDR3 length: 14 amino acids, cysteine to phenylalanine. The DNA shown is the 42-base CDR3, in frame from base 1.